Listed below are T cell receptor beta chains from one sample, sequenced in a study of shared clonotypes between healthy human individuals. Profiling relied on immunoSEQ multiplex PCR, and the TCRdb table lists in-frame clones only, not all of them. The data hold a few hundred thousand clones, with 50% to 75% observed a single time. Sequences were obtained from memory CD4+ T cells sorted from blood. These TCRs come from a man in his thirties or forties in good health. The CDR3 runs from the conserved cysteine through the conserved F or W. The order of the fields is J gene, V gene, clone size, D gene, CDR3 protein, CDR3 DNA. D genes are given only for firm matches. Size is stated for part of the rows, as once, few or many counts, or as a class when the clone is expanded.

TRBJ2-6,TRBV15,-,-,CATRGGGANVLTF,TGTGCCACCAGGGGGGGTGGGGCCAACGTCCTGACTTTC
TRBJ2-7,TRBV7-3,few,-,CASSLISGEQYF,TGTGCCAGCAGCTTAATCTCAGGCGAGCAGTACTTC
TRBJ2-3,TRBV5-1,-,TRBD1,CASRITGTGTDTQYF,TGCGCCAGCAGAATTACCGGGACAGGTACAGATACGCAGTATTTT
TRBJ2-2,TRBV29-1,-,-,CSVDQGSTGELFF,TGCAGCGTTGACCAGGGTTCTACCGGGGAGCTGTTTTTT
TRBJ2-7,TRBV5-1,few,TRBD2,CASSLRGRTSGRTYEQYF,TGCGCCAGCAGCTTAAGGGGCAGGACTAGCGGGAGGACCTACGAGCAGTACTTC
TRBJ2-7,TRBV10-3,-,-,CAISESSGSYEQYF,TGTGCCATCAGTGAGTCCTCTGGCTCCTACGAGCAGTACTTC
TRBJ2-5,TRBV9,-,-,CASSATGKETQYF,TGTGCCAGCAGCGCTACCGGAAAAGAGACCCAGTACTTC
TRBJ2-7,TRBV6-5,-,-,CASSYILGGSLYEQYF,TGTGCCAGCAGTTATATCCTTGGGGGGAGCCTCTACGAGCAGTACTTC
TRBJ2-3,TRBV6-1,-,-,CASSEIWGAGHTDTQYF,TGTGCCAGCAGTGAAATTTGGGGGGCCGGACACACAGATACGCAGTATTTT
TRBJ1-5,TRBV28,-,TRBD1,CASRPPGQFNQPQHF,TGTGCCAGCCGACCACCGGGACAGTTTAATCAGCCCCAGCATTTT
TRBJ2-7,TRBV28,-,TRBD1,CASSLWGTGLDEQYF,TGTGCCAGCAGCCTATGGGGGACAGGGCTGGACGAGCAGTACTTC
TRBJ1-1,TRBV5-4,few,-,CASLQGMNTEAFF,TGTGCCAGCCTTCAGGGGATGAACACTGAAGCTTTCTTT
TRBJ1-5,TRBV19,-,TRBD1,CASSIGGQGGNQPQHF,TGTGCCAGTAGTATAGGTGGCCAGGGGGGCAATCAGCCCCAGCATTTT
TRBJ2-3,TRBV5-1,-,TRBD1,CASSTTGTGGFTRSQDTQYF,TGCGCCAGCAGCACTACCGGGACAGGGGGCTTCACCCGGTCACAGGATACGCAGTATTTT
TRBJ2-2,TRBV5-1,once,-,CASSREQGISGELFF,TGCGCCAGCAGCCGTGAACAGGGTATTAGCGGGGAGCTGTTTTTT
TRBJ1-2,TRBV7-8,-,-,CASSDNIRGLEYRYGYTF,TGTGCCAGCAGCGACAACATACGAGGGTTGGAGTATCGATATGGCTACACCTTC
TRBJ1-1,TRBV18,once,TRBD1,CASSPQTGVDTEAFF,TGTGCCAGCTCACCCCAGACAGGGGTGGACACTGAAGCTTTCTTT
TRBJ2-1,TRBV25-1,-,-,CAGSSTGLHNEQFF,TGTGCCGGGAGCTCGACAGGATTACACAATGAGCAGTTCTTC
TRBJ2-1,TRBV5-6,-,-,CASSLERASRYNEQFF,TGTGCCAGCAGCTTGGAGCGGGCTAGCAGATACAATGAGCAGTTCTTC
TRBJ2-3,TRBV7-2,-,TRBD1,CASSKGNRGTDTQYF,TGTGCCAGCAGCAAAGGGAACAGGGGTACAGATACGCAGTATTTT
TRBJ2-7,TRBV18,-,-,CASSPLGGTDAYEQYF,TGTGCCAGCTCACCGCTAGGGGGGACTGACGCCTACGAGCAGTACTTC
TRBJ2-5,TRBV5-5,-,-,CASSLEGPQETQYF,TGTGCCAGCAGCTTGGAGGGACCCCAAGAGACCCAGTACTTC
TRBJ2-3,TRBV18,-,-,CASSPGSADTQYF,TGTGCCAGCTCACCTGGCAGCGCAGATACGCAGTATTTT
TRBJ2-1,TRBV5-8,-,TRBD2,CASSFSGTSGSYNEQFF,TGTGCCAGCAGCTTTTCCGGGACTAGCGGGTCCTACAATGAGCAGTTCTTC
TRBJ2-7,TRBV6-5,-,TRBD2,CASSYLTSGRPGEQYF,TGTGCCAGCAGTTACCTGACTAGCGGGAGGCCTGGAGAGCAGTACTTC
TRBJ2-3,TRBV6-6,few,-,CASSGYTQYF,TGTGCCAGCAGTGGGTATACGCAGTATTTT
TRBJ2-2,TRBV19,few,-,CASCAGTGELFF,TGTGCCAGTTGCGCCGGGACCGGGGAGCTGTTTTTT
TRBJ2-5,TRBV5-1,-,-,CASSLSPVAKETQYF,TGCGCCAGCAGCTTGTCTCCGGTAGCGAAAGAGACCCAGTACTTC
TRBJ1-1,TRBV28,-,-,CASRPPGPPNTEAFF,TGTGCCAGCAGGCCCCCAGGGCCTCCGAACACTGAAGCTTTCTTT
TRBJ2-7,TRBV5-1,once,-,CASSLPETGASYEQYF,TGCGCCAGCAGCCTTCCTGAGACAGGTGCCTCCTACGAGCAGTACTTC
TRBJ1-2,TRBV28,few,TRBD1,CASSLLQPDRVYGYTF,TGTGCCAGCAGTTTATTGCAGCCCGACAGGGTCTATGGCTACACCTTC
TRBJ2-7,TRBV27,-,-,CASSYRDKYYEQYF,TGTGCCAGCAGCTACCGGGACAAGTACTACGAGCAGTACTTC
TRBJ2-7,TRBV28,-,-,CASSLQGSEQYF,TGTGCCAGCAGTTTACAGGGTTCCGAGCAGTACTTC
TRBJ1-2,TRBV29-1,-,TRBD1,CSSLTGANYGYTF,TGCAGCTCGTTAACAGGGGCTAACTATGGCTACACCTTC
TRBJ2-5,TRBV7-7,-,-,CASSLTPSLQETQYF,TGTGCCAGCAGCTTAACCCCTAGTCTCCAAGAGACCCAGTACTTC
TRBJ2-7,TRBV28,-,TRBD2,CASRTSGRNYEQYF,TGTGCCAGCAGGACTAGCGGTCGGAACTACGAGCAGTACTTC
TRBJ2-2,TRBV9,-,TRBD2,CASSAGGSLNTGELFF,TGTGCCAGCAGCGCAGGCGGGAGCCTGAACACCGGGGAGCTGTTTTTT
TRBJ2-1,TRBV5-1,few,TRBD2,CASSLELAGVGDDEQFF,TGCGCCAGCAGCTTAGAACTAGCGGGAGTGGGTGACGATGAGCAGTTCTTC
TRBJ2-1,TRBV5-1,-,TRBD1,CASSPQPGGSSYNEQFF,TGCGCCAGCAGCCCGCAGCCAGGGGGTAGCTCCTACAATGAGCAGTTCTTC
TRBJ2-2,TRBV9,few,-,CASSVGASSNAGELFF,TGTGCCAGCAGCGTAGGGGCTAGCTCTAACGCCGGGGAGCTGTTTTTT
TRBJ2-5,TRBV4-1,many,TRBD1,CASSLTGTGQETQYF,TGCGCCAGCAGCCTGACCGGGACAGGGCAAGAGACCCAGTACTTC
TRBJ2-7,TRBV5-4,few,-,CASSPFSGHYEQYF,TGTGCCAGCAGCCCATTTAGCGGCCACTACGAGCAGTACTTC
TRBJ1-1,TRBV2,-,-,CASSPAPTGGTEAFF,TGTGCCAGCAGTCCAGCCCCGACAGGCGGGACTGAAGCTTTCTTT
TRBJ1-2,TRBV2,-,TRBD1,CASSARAGEGGNYGYTF,TGTGCCAGCAGCGCAAGGGCAGGGGAAGGGGGCAACTATGGCTACACCTTC
TRBJ1-1,TRBV9,few,-,CASSVEAVYTEAFF,TGTGCCAGCAGCGTAGAGGCAGTTTACACTGAAGCTTTCTTT
TRBJ2-2,TRBV23-1,-,TRBD1,CASSPRTGMTGELFF,TGCGCCAGCAGTCCCCGGACAGGGATGACCGGGGAGCTGTTTTTT
TRBJ1-5,TRBV6-1,-,-,CASSERWEQPQHF,TGTGCCAGCAGTGAACGGTGGGAACAGCCCCAGCATTTT
TRBJ2-3,TRBV7-3,-,-,CASSASSRNTQYF,TGTGCCAGCAGCGCATCTAGCAGAAATACGCAGTATTTT
TRBJ2-7,TRBV7-6,-,-,CATTARRESYEQYF,TGTGCCACCACCGCTCGACGGGAGTCCTACGAGCAGTACTTC
TRBJ2-7,TRBV9,-,-,CASSVGGDEQYF,TGTGCCAGCAGCGTAGGCGGGGACGAGCAGTACTTC
TRBJ2-5,TRBV2,-,-,CASRPMLTAETQYF,TGTGCCAGCAGGCCAATGCTAACGGCCGAGACCCAGTACTTC
TRBJ2-3,TRBV28,-,TRBD1,CASSFDRGLSTDTQYF,TGTGCCAGCAGTTTTGACAGGGGCCTTAGCACAGATACGCAGTATTTT
TRBJ2-7,TRBV18,-,-,CASSLASSYEQYF,TGTGCCAGCTCACTGGCGTCCTCCTACGAGCAGTACTTC
TRBJ2-5,TRBV18,few,TRBD1,CASSPAGTGGRETQYF,TGTGCCAGCTCACCGGCCGGGACAGGGGGCAGGGAGACCCAGTACTTC
TRBJ2-1,TRBV5-1,-,TRBD2,CASSPRARLAGDYNEQFF,TGCGCCAGCAGCCCGAGAGCGAGACTAGCGGGAGATTACAATGAGCAGTTCTTC